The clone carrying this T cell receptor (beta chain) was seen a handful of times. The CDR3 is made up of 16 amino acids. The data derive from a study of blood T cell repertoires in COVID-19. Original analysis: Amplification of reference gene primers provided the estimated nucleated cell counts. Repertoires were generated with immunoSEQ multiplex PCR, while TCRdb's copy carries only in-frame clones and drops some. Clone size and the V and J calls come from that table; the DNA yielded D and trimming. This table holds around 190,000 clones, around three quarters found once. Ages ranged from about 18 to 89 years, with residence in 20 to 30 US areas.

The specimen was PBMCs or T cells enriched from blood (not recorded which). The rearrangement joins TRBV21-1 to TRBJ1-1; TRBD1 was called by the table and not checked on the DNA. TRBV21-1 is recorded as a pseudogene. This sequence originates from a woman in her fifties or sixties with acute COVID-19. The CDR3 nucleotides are TGTGCCAGCAGCGGGCGGACAGGGGAAGGGAGCACTGAAGCTTTCTTT. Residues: CASSGRTGEGSTEAFF.